This is a list of T cell receptor beta chains from one sample in a study of cytomegalovirus exposure and HLA in healthy donors. Sequenced by immunoSEQ multiplex PCR; TCRdb stores in-frame clones only, minus some. The sample lists approximately 110,000 clones, 75% to 85% occurring once. Sequenced sample: PBMCs. Source of these receptors: a man aged 50 or older in good health and CMV-seronegative. Each CDR3 is given with its conserved first and last residue. Each record gives: V gene, J gene, D gene, clone size, CDR3 DNA, CDR3 protein. D genes are given only for firm matches. Where a row states a size, it is once, few, many or the class of an expanded clone; other rows omit it.

v_call: TRBV30
j_call: TRBJ1-2
d_call: TRBD1
clone_size: -
cdr3_nt: TGTGCCTGGAGCCTTACTGGGGACAGGGTGGGAGCCTATGGCTACACCTTC
cdr3_aa: CAWSLTGDRVGAYGYTF

v_call: TRBV11-2
j_call: TRBJ1-6
d_call: -
clone_size: -
cdr3_nt: TGTGCCAGCAGCCCTTATAATTCACCCCTCCACTTT
cdr3_aa: CASSPYNSPLHF

v_call: TRBV19
j_call: TRBJ1-5
d_call: -
clone_size: -
cdr3_nt: TGTGCCAGTAGTACTACAGGGTCCAATCAGCCCCAGCATTTT
cdr3_aa: CASSTTGSNQPQHF

v_call: TRBV29-1
j_call: TRBJ2-3
d_call: TRBD2
clone_size: -
cdr3_nt: TGCAGCGTTGAGCGGGAAGCGGGGGGCGGGACGCAGTATTTT
cdr3_aa: CSVEREAGGGTQYF

v_call: TRBV15
j_call: TRBJ1-1
d_call: -
clone_size: -
cdr3_nt: TGTGCCACCAGCAGAGTTGACAGACGCACTGAAGCTTTCTTT
cdr3_aa: CATSRVDRRTEAFF

v_call: TRBV2
j_call: TRBJ2-1
d_call: -
clone_size: -
cdr3_nt: TGTGCCAGCAGACCCGGGACATCCTACAATGAGCAGTTCTTC
cdr3_aa: CASRPGTSYNEQFF

v_call: TRBV6-1
j_call: TRBJ1-5
d_call: -
clone_size: few
cdr3_nt: TGTGCCAGCAGGGACAGCCCTTATAGCAATCAGCCCCAGCATTTT
cdr3_aa: CASRDSPYSNQPQHF

v_call: TRBV13
j_call: TRBJ2-2
d_call: TRBD2
clone_size: -
cdr3_nt: TGTGCCAGCAGCTTAGTCGTCGGTTGGGCGGGGGCGAACACCGGGGAGCTGTTTTTT
cdr3_aa: CASSLVVGWAGANTGELFF

v_call: TRBV27
j_call: TRBJ1-4
d_call: -
clone_size: -
cdr3_nt: TGTGCCAATGATGAACGGGGTTGTGGTAATGAAAAACTGTTTTTT
cdr3_aa: CANDERGCGNEKLFF

v_call: TRBV5-4
j_call: TRBJ1-1
d_call: -
clone_size: -
cdr3_nt: TGTGCCAGCAGCGCCGACATATCGAACACTGAAGCTTTCTTT
cdr3_aa: CASSADISNTEAFF

v_call: TRBV11-2
j_call: TRBJ2-5
d_call: -
clone_size: few
cdr3_nt: TGTGCCAGCAGCTTAGCGACCCCGCTGGGGGCGTACCAAGAGACCCAGTACTTC
cdr3_aa: CASSLATPLGAYQETQYF

v_call: TRBV6-5
j_call: TRBJ1-2
d_call: -
clone_size: few
cdr3_nt: TGTGCCAGCAGTATTTCCGGAACAGGGACCTACCGCTACACCTTC
cdr3_aa: CASSISGTGTYRYTF

v_call: TRBV7-9
j_call: TRBJ2-5
d_call: TRBD2
clone_size: -
cdr3_nt: TGTTCCAGCAGCACTAGCGGAGAGACCCAGTACTTC
cdr3_aa: CSSSTSGETQYF

v_call: TRBV5-8
j_call: TRBJ1-6
d_call: TRBD1
clone_size: -
cdr3_nt: TGTGCCAGCAGCTACCCGAGACAGGGAGCCTATAATTCACCCCTCCACTTT
cdr3_aa: CASSYPRQGAYNSPLHF

v_call: TRBV21-1
j_call: TRBJ1-5
d_call: -
clone_size: -
cdr3_nt: TGTGCCAGCAGCTCGCACAGGGAGAGGGATCAGCCCCAGCATTTT
cdr3_aa: CASSSHRERDQPQHF